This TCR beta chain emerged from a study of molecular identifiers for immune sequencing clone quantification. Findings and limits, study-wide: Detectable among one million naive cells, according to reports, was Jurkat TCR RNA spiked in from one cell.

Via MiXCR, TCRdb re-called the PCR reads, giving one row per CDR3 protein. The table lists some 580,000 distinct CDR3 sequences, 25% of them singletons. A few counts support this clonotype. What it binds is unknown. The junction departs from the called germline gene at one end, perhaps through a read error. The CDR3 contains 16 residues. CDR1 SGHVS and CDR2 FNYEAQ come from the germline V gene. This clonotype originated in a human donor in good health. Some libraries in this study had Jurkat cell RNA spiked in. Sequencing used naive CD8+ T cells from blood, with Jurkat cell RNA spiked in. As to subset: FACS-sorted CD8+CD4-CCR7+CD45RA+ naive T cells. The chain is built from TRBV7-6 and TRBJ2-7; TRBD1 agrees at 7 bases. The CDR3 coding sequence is TGTGCCAGCAGCCCGGTCGTGACAGGGAGCTCCTACGCGCAGTACTTC. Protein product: CASSPVVTGSSYAQYF. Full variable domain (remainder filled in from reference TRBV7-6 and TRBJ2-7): GAGVSQSPRYKVTKRGQDVALRCDPISGHVSLYWYRQALGQGPEFLTYFNYEAQQDKSGLPNDRFSAERPEGSISTLTIQRTEQRDSAMYRCASSPVVTGSSYAQYFGPGTRLTVT.